This T cell receptor (beta chain) is from a study of T cells after yellow fever vaccination. It was through 5'RACE template switching that TCR cDNA was made, with a universal primer site and UMIs added. TCRdb reanalysed the 5' RACE reads using MiXCR and keeps one entry per CDR3 protein. The data show nearly 550,000 distinct CDR3 sequences, with 15% to 20% seen just once and more than 13% held by the top ten. This clonotype was picked up a small number of times. J lost 2 bases, V lost 0 bases, and 2 bases had no gene match. This CDR3 has 15 residues. Germline lookup yields CDR1 SGDLS and CDR2 YYNGEE. Sequencing used PBMCs, obtained 15 days after the yellow fever booster vaccination. The chain links TRBV9 to TRBJ2-5, with 9 bases that match TRBD2. This TCR was recovered from a man aged 25-40 years who received the YFV17D yellow fever vaccine. CDR3 nucleotides: TGTGCCAGCAGCGTAGAGGCGGGAGGGCAAGAGACCCAGTACTTC. Translated: CASSVEAGGQETQYF.